The 11 T cell receptor beta chains below were found in one sample sequenced in a study of shared clonotypes between healthy human individuals. As defined, naive CD8 cells were CD45RO-negative and positively selected for CCR7, with terminally differentiated effector memory CD45RA+ cells excluded. Data came from immunoSEQ multiplex PCR; TCRdb stores just in-frame clones and leaves some out. The sample lists roughly 2 million clones, roughly 94% occurring once. The sample was naive CD8+ T cells sorted from blood. These receptors originate from a man younger than 35 in good health.

V is TRBV7-3 and J is TRBJ2-5; no firm D call. The germline gives CDR1 SGHTA, CDR2 FQGTGA. The V end was cut by 5 bases, the J end by 5 bases, with 6 bases between. The CDR3 spans 11 residues. CDR3 residues: CASSHRETQYF. CDR3 coding DNA: TGTGCCAGCAGCCACCGGGAGACCCAGTACTTC.

This chain joins TRBV11-2 and TRBJ2-2; 7 nucleotides agree with TRBD2. Germline CDR1 SGHAT, CDR2 FQNNGV. The CDR3 is 13 residues long. Trimming took 5 bases from V and 11 from J; bases not matched to a gene: 8. In nucleotides, the CDR3 is TGTGCCAGCAGCCCCCCTGGGGGGGTTGAGCTGTTTTTT. It is translated as CASSPPGGVELFF.

The CDR3: CASSLVEGDGDTQYF. DNA for the CDR3: TGTGCCAGCAGCTTAGTCGAGGGTGATGGGGATACGCAGTATTTT. The genes are TRBV11-2 and TRBJ2-3, with a weak D call TRBD2 (5 bases). The V end lost 1 base, the J end lost 6 bases, and 14 bases lay between the germline ends. CDR1 is SGHAT, CDR2 FQNNGV, per germline. CDR3 length equals 15 residues.

Concerning this clone itself: Given a much more abundant clone one base away, this may be a read error. Other nucleotide sequences from this sample produce the same CDR3. The chain employs TRBV28 and TRBJ2-7; D not certain. V shed 6 bases and J shed 2 bases, with 5 bases lying between them. Germline CDR1 reads MDHEN; CDR2 reads SYDVKM. This CDR3 region has 11 residues. The CDR3: CASSWAYEQYF. Here the CDR3 DNA reads TGTGCCAGCAGCTGGGCCTACGAGCAGTACTTC.

V usage is TRBV7-6 and J usage is TRBJ1-1, with a tentative D call TRBD1 (5 bases). The CDR3 runs to 14 residues. Germline CDR1 SGHVS, CDR2 FNYEAQ. With 5 bases removed from V and 1 base from J, the gap between germline ends came to 11 bases. CDR3 DNA: TGTGCCAGCAGCCCCGAGACAGCGAACACTGAAGCTTTCTTT. Its translation: CASSPETANTEAFF.

The gene calls are TRBV15 and TRBJ2-3; 7 nucleotides match TRBD1. Germline values: CDR1 LNHNV, CDR2 YYDKDF (reference sequence). The CDR3 totals 16 residues. After removal of 0 bases from V and 6 bases from J, the junction contained 9 bases not matched to a gene. The DNA for the CDR3 is TGTGCCACCAGCAGAGAGGCTGACAGGGTGACCGATACGCAGTATTTT. This encodes CATSREADRVTDTQYF.

The J gene is TRBJ2-1, the V gene TRBV27; 10 bases map to TRBD2. The CDR3 spans 15 residues. Germline loops: CDR1 MNHEY, CDR2 SMNVEV (reference sequence). V shed 6 bases and J 15 bases; nucleotides not matched to a gene: 17. This chain's CDR3 is CASRPTSGTNPVLFF. In DNA form, the CDR3 reads TGTGCCAGCAGACCAACTAGCGGGACGAACCCTGTGCTGTTCTTC.

The chain joins TRBV6-5 to TRBJ2-7, with 9 bases identical to TRBD2. The CDR3 runs 16 residues. In germline, CDR1 is MNHEY, CDR2 SVGAGI. Trimming took 0 bases from V and 3 from J; bases not matched to a gene: 6. CDR3 sequence reads: CASSYSLAGQIYEQYF. CDR3 DNA: TGTGCCAGCAGTTACTCTCTAGCGGGACAGATCTACGAGCAGTACTTC.

This clone has just one count. Other DNA sequences in this specimen translate into the identical CDR3. The chain has TRBV6-6 and TRBJ1-4; no definite D call. The CDR3 length is 14 residues. The V and J ends lost 2 bases and 2 bases respectively, with 6 bases between them. The germline V gene has CDR1 MNHNY and CDR2 SVGAGI (reference sequence). CDR3 DNA sequence: TGTGCCAGCAGTTACGTTGGGACTAATGAAAAACTGTTTTTT. Translation gives CASSYVGTNEKLFF.

The chain joins TRBV18 to TRBJ2-1, with 10 bases identical to TRBD2. V lost 0 bases, J lost 5 bases, and 13 bases stayed unmatched. This CDR3 contains 19 residues. CDR1 KGHSH and CDR2 LQKENI come from the germline V gene. CDR3 DNA: TGTGCCAGCTCACCACCGGCTCCTAGCGGGAGCTTCGGGAACAATGAGCAGTTCTTC. It translates to CASSPPAPSGSFGNNEQFF. Full variable domain (rest looked up from reference TRBV18 and TRBJ2-1): NAGVMQNPRHLVRRRGQEARLRCSPMKGHSHVYWYRQLPEEGLKFMVYLQKENIIDESGMPKERFSAEFPKEGPSILRIQQVVRGDSAAYFCASSPPAPSGSFGNNEQFFGPGTRLTVL.

The chain combines TRBV9 with TRBJ2-2; D assignment may be TRBD1 or TRBD2 (5 bases each). The CDR3 has 14 amino acids. In germline, CDR1 is SGDLS, CDR2 YYNGEE. V lost 2 bases, J lost 7 bases, and 12 bases lay in between. DNA of the CDR3: TGTGCCAGCAGCGTGGGGGATTTGAGCGGGGAGCTGTTTTTT. Residues: CASSVGDLSGELFF.